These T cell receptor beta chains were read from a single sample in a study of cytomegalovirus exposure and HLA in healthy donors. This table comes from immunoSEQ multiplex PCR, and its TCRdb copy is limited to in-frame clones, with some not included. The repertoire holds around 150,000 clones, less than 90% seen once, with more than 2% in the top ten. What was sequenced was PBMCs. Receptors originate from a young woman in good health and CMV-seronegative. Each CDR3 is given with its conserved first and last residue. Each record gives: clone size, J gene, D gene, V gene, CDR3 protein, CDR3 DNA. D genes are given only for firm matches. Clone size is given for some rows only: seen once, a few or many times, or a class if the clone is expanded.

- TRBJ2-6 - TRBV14 CASTPTKSHSGANVLTF TGTGCCAGCACCCCAACAAAGTCCCACTCTGGGGCCAACGTCCTGACTTTC
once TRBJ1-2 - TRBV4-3 CASSQEPGDNYGYTF TGCGCCAGCAGCCAAGAGCCAGGGGACAACTATGGCTACACCTTC
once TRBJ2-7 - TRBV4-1 CASSQDRDSPSSFYEQYF TGCGCCAGCAGCCAAGATCGGGATTCTCCCTCCTCCTTTTACGAGCAGTACTTC
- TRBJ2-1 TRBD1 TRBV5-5 CASSLGTGAYNEQFF TGTGCCAGCAGCTTGGGGACAGGGGCCTACAATGAGCAGTTCTTC
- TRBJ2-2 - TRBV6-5 CASTSRWVGGELFF TGTGCCAGCACTTCGAGGTGGGTCGGCGGGGAGCTGTTTTTT
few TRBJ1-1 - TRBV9 CASSVGQLNTEAFF TGTGCCAGCAGCGTAGGACAGCTAAACACTGAAGCTTTCTTT
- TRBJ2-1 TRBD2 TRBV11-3 CASSSGLANEQFF TGTGCCAGCAGCTCGGGACTAGCCAATGAGCAGTTCTTC
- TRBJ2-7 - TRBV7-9 CASSLTGDEQYF TGTGCCAGCAGCTTAACGGGGGACGAGCAGTACTTC
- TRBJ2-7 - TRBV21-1 CASSKKREGTYEQYF TGTGCCAGCAGCAAAAAGCGGGAAGGAACCTACGAGCAGTACTTC
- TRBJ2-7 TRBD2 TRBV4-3 CASSQGLAGGSSYEQYF TGCGCCAGCAGCCAAGGGCTAGCGGGAGGGAGCTCCTACGAGCAGTACTTC
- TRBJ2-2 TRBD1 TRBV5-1 CASSLRGGDTGELFF TGCGCCAGCAGCTTGAGAGGGGGCGACACCGGGGAGCTGTTTTTT
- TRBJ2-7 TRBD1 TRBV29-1 CSVECVGQWGREQYF TGCAGCGTTGAATGTGTGGGACAGTGGGGTCGCGAGCAGTACTTC
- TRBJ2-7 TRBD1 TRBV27 CASSEGTGGFNEQYF TGTGCCAGCAGCGAAGGGACAGGGGGCTTCAACGAGCAGTACTTC
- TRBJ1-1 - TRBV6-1 CASSYGTEAFF TGTGCCAGCAGTTACGGCACTGAAGCTTTCTTT
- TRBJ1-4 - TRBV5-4 CASRRGTNEKLFF TGTGCCAGCAGGCGAGGAACTAATGAAAAACTGTTTTTT
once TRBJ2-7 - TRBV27 CASSSTTGILYEQYF TGTGCCAGCAGTTCAACTACCGGGATCCTGTACGAGCAGTACTTC
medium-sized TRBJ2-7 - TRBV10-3 CAISGKGEPSPEQYF TGTGCCATCAGTGGGAAAGGGGAACCATCGCCCGAGCAGTACTTC
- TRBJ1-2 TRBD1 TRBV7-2 CASSRDQGADGYTF TGTGCCAGCAGCCGCGATCAGGGGGCGGATGGCTACACCTTC
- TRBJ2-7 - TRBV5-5 CASSLVAGMATYEQYF TGTGCCAGCAGCTTGGTCGCAGGGATGGCCACCTACGAGCAGTACTTC
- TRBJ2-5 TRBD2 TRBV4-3 CASSQGLAGGPVRETQYF TGCGCCAGCAGCCAAGGTCTGGCGGGAGGGCCGGTCAGGGAGACCCAGTACTTC
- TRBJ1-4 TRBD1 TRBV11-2 CASSHDRGRTNEKLFF TGTGCCAGCAGCCACGACAGGGGGCGGACTAATGAAAAACTGTTTTTT
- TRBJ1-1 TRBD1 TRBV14 CASRRTGAIGGSTEAFF TGTGCCAGCAGACGGACAGGGGCGATAGGGGGGAGCACTGAAGCTTTCTTT
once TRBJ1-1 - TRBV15 CATSRGDGQIATEAFF TGTGCCACCAGCAGAGGGGACGGACAGATTGCGACTGAAGCTTTCTTT
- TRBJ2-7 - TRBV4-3 CASSQDRIGTGIYEQYF TGCGCCAGCAGCCAAGATCGGATTGGGACTGGGATATACGAGCAGTACTTC
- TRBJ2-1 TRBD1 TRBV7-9 CASSFDRGLHNEQFF TGTGCCAGCAGCTTTGACAGGGGGCTGCACAATGAGCAGTTCTTC
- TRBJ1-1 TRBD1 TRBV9 CASSLLTGTAEAFF TGTGCCAGCAGCCTCCTGACCGGGACAGCAGAAGCTTTCTTT
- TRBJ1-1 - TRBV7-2 CASSLQGNLNTEAFF TGTGCCAGCAGCTTGCAGGGAAACTTGAACACTGAAGCTTTCTTT
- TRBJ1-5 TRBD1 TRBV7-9 CASSLVGAGGRSNQPQHF TGTGCCAGCAGCTTAGTAGGGGCAGGGGGCCGGAGCAATCAGCCCCAGCATTTT
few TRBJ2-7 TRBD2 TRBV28 CASSPPGGYEQYF TGTGCCAGCAGCCCCCCGGGGGGCTACGAGCAGTACTTC
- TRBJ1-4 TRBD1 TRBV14 CASSQYSTGGNEKLFF TGTGCCAGCAGCCAATACTCGACAGGGGGGAATGAAAAACTGTTTTTT
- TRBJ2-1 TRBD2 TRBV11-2 CASSLGAGGPINEQFF TGTGCCAGCAGCTTAGGGGCGGGAGGGCCTATCAATGAGCAGTTCTTC
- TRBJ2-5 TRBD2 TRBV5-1 CASSFFGRVEETQYF TGCGCCAGCAGCTTTTTCGGGAGGGTAGAAGAGACCCAGTACTTC
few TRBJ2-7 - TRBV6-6 CASSSGEYEQYF TGTGCCAGCAGTAGTGGGGAGTACGAGCAGTACTTC
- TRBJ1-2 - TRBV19 CASSSLPGHLTRHHGYTF TGTGCCAGTAGCTCCTTGCCGGGACACCTAACGAGGCATCATGGCTACACCTTC
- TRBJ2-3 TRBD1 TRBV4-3 CASSQDRDRSTDTQYF TGCGCCAGCAGCCAAGATAGGGACAGAAGCACAGATACGCAGTATTTT
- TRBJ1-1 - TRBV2 CASARIAGTGKQAFF TGTGCCAGCGCCCGAATTGCGGGCACAGGGAAGCAAGCTTTCTTT
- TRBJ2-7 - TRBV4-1 CASSQERTPNWDEQYF TGCGCCAGCAGCCAAGAAAGGACTCCCAACTGGGACGAGCAGTACTTC
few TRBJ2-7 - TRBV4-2 CASSQGEGAEQYF TGTGCCAGCAGCCAAGGGGAAGGGGCCGAGCAGTACTTC
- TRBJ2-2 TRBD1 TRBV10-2 CASSSRDSNTGELFF TGCGCCAGCAGCTCCCGGGACAGCAACACCGGGGAGCTGTTTTTT
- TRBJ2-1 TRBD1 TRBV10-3 CAISDATGTRYNEQFF TGTGCCATCAGTGACGCGACAGGGACAAGATACAATGAGCAGTTCTTC
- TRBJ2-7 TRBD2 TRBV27 CASSSDGRAPGYEQYF TGTGCCAGCAGTTCGGACGGGAGGGCCCCGGGGTACGAGCAGTACTTC
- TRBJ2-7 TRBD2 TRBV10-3 CAIRPGLAGLYEQYF TGTGCCATCAGACCGGGACTAGCGGGCCTCTACGAGCAGTACTTC